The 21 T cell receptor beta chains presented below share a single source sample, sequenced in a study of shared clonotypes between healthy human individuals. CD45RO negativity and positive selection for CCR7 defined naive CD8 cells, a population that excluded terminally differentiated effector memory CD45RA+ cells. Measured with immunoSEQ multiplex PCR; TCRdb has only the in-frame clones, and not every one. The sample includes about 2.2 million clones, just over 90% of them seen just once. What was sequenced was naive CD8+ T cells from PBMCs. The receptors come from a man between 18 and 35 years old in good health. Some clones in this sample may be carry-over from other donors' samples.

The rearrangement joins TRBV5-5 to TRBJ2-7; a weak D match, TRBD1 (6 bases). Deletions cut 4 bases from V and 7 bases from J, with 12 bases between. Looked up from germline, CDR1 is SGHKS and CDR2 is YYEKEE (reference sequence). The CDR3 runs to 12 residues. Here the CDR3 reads CASSQTGWEQYF. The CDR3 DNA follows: TGTGCCAGCAGCCAGACAGGTTGGGAGCAGTACTTC.

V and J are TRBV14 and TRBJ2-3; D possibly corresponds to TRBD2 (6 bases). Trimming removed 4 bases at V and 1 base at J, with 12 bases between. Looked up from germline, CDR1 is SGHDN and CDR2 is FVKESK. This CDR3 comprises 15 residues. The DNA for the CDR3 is TGTGCCAGCAGCCCCGGACTATATCGCACAGATACGCAGTATTTT. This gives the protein CASSPGLYRTDTQYF.

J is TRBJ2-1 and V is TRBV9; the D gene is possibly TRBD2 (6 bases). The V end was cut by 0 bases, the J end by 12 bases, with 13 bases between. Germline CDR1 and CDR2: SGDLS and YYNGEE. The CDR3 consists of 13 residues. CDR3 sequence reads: CASSVGGGVPQFF. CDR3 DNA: TGTGCCAGCAGCGTAGGGGGCGGGGTTCCGCAGTTCTTC.

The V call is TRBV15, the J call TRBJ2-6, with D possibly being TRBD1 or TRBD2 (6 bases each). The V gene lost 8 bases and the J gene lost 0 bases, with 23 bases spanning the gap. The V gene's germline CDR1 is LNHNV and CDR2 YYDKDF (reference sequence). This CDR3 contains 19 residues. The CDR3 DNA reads TGTGCCACCGCCCCCCCCCGAGGGGGGACGACCTCTGGGGCCAACGTCCTGACTTTC. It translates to CATAPPRGGTTSGANVLTF. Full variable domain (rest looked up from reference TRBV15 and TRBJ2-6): DAMVIQNPRYQVTQFGKPVTLSCSQTLNHNVMYWYQQKSSQAPKLLFHYYDKDFNNEADTPDNFQSRRPNTSFCFLDIRSPGLGDTAMYLCATAPPRGGTTSGANVLTFGAGSRLTVL.

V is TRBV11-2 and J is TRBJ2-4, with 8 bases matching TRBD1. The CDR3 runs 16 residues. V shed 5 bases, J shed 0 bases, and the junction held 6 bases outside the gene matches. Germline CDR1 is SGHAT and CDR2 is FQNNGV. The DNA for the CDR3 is TGTGCCAGCAGCCCACGGACAGGGCTAGCCAAAAACATTCAGTACTTC. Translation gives CASSPRTGLAKNIQYF.

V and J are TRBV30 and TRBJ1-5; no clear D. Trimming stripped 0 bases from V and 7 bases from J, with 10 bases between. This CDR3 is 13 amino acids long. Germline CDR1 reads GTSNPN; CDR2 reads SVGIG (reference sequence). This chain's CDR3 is CAWSVGEKQPQHF. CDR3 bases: TGTGCCTGGAGTGTGGGAGAAAAGCAGCCCCAGCATTTT.

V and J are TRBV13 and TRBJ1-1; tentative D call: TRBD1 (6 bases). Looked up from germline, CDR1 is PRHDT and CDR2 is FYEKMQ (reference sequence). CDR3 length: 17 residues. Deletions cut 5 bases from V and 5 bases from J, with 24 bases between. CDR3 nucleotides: TGTGCCAGCAGCCCCCGGCGGGGGCTATTGGGGGGTACTGAAGCTTTCTTT. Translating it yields CASSPRRGLLGGTEAFF.

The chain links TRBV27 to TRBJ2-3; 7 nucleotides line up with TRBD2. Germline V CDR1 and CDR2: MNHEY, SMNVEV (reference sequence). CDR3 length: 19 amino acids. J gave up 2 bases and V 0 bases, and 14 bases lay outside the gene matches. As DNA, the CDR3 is TGTGCCAGCAGTTTATCGTTCCGCGGGAGATTGAGCGCCACAGATACGCAGTATTTT. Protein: CASSLSFRGRLSATDTQYF.

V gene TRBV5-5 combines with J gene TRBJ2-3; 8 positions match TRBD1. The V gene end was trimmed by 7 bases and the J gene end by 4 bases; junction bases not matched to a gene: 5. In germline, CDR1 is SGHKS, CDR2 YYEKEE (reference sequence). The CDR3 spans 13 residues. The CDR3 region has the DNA TGTGCCAGCTCGGACAGGGAGGCAGATACGCAGTATTTT. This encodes CASSDREADTQYF.

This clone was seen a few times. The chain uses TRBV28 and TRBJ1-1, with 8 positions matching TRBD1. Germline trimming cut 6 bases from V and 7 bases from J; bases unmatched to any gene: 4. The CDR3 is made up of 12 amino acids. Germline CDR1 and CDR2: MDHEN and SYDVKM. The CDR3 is CASRFDRGEAFF. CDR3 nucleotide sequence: TGTGCCAGCAGATTCGACAGGGGTGAAGCTTTCTTT.

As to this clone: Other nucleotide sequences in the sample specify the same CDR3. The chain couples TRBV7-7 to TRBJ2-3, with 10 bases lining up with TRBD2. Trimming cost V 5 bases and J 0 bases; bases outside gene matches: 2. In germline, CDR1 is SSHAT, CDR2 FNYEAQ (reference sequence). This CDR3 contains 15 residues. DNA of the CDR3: TGTGCCAGCAGCAGGACTAGCGGCAGCACAGATACGCAGTATTTT. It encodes CASSRTSGSTDTQYF.

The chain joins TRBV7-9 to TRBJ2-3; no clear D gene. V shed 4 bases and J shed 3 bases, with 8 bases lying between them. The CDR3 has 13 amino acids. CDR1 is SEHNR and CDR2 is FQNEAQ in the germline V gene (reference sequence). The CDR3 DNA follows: TGTGCCAGCAGCTCGGCAATTACAGATACGCAGTATTTT. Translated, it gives CASSSAITDTQYF. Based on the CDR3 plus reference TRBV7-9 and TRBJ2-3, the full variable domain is DTGVSQNPRHKITKRGQNVTFRCDPISEHNRLYWYRQTLGQGPEFLTYFQNEAQLEKSRLLSDRFSAERPKGSFSTLEIQRTEQGDSAMYLCASSSAITDTQYFGPGTRLTVL.

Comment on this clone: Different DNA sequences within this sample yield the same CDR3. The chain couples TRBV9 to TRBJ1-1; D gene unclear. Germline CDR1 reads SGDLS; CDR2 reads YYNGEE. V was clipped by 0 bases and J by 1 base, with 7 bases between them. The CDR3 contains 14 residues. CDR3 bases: TGTGCCAGCAGCGTAGTACAAGCGAACACTGAAGCTTTCTTT. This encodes CASSVVQANTEAFF.

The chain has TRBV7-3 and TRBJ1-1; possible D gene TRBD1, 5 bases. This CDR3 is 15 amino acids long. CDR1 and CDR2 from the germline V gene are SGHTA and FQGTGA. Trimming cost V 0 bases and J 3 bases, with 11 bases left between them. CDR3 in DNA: TGTGCCAGCAGCTTAACCCTAGTGGGGGACACTGAAGCTTTCTTT. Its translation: CASSLTLVGDTEAFF. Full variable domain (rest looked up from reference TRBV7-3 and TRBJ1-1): GAGVSQTPSNKVTEKGKYVELRCDPISGHTALYWYRQSLGQGPEFLIYFQGTGAADDSGLPNDRFFAVRPEGSVSTLKIQRTERGDSAVYLCASSLTLVGDTEAFFGQGTRLTVV.

The CDR3 sequence is CASSPVEVAGRNEQFF. CDR3 nucleotides: TGTGCCAGCAGCCCCGTCGAGGTAGCGGGAAGAAATGAGCAGTTCTTC. The V gene is TRBV7-9, the J gene TRBJ2-1; 8 bases are shared with TRBD2. Germline lookup yields CDR1 SEHNR and CDR2 FQNEAQ (reference sequence). The CDR3 runs to 16 residues. Trimming cost V 5 bases and J 7 bases; bases outside gene matches: 13.

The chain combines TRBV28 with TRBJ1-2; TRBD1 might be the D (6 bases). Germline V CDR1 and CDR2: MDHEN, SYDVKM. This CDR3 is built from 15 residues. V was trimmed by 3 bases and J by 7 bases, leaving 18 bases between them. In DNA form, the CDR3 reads TGTGCCAGCAGTTTTATCGTTAAGGGGGTGGGTGGCTACACCTTC. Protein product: CASSFIVKGVGGYTF.

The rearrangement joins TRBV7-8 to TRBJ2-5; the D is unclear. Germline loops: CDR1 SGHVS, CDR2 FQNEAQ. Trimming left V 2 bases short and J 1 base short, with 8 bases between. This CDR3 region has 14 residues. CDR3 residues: CASSLMNSQETQYF. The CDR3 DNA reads TGTGCCAGCAGCTTAATGAATAGCCAAGAGACCCAGTACTTC.

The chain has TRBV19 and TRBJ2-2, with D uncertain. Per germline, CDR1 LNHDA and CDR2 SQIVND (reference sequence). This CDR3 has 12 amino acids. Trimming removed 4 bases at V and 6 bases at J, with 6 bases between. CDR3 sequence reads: CASSTLSGELFF. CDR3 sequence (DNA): TGTGCCAGTAGTACCCTTTCCGGGGAGCTGTTTTTT.

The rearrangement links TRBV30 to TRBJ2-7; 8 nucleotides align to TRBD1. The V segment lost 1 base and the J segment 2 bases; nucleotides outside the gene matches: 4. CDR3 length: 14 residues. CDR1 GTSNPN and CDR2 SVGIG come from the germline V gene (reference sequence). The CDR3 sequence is CAWSADRGPYEQYF. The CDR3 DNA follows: TGTGCCTGGAGTGCTGACAGGGGTCCCTACGAGCAGTACTTC.

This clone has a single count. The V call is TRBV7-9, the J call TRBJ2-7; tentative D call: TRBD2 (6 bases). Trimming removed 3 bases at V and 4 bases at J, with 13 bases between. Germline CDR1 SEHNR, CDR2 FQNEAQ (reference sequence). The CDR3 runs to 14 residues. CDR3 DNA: TGTGCCAGCAGCTTGGGCGGGATTATTTACGAGCAGTACTTC. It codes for CASSLGGIIYEQYF.

CDR3 sequence reads: CASSPRDRVRDTQYF. For the CDR3, the DNA is TGTGCCAGCAGCCCCCGGGACAGGGTTAGGGATACGCAGTATTTT. The chain is built from TRBV7-9 and TRBJ2-3; 9 nucleotides align to TRBD1. Germline CDR1 SEHNR, CDR2 FQNEAQ (reference sequence). This CDR3 has 15 residues. V dropped 5 bases and J dropped 6; count of bases not matched to a gene: 9. Variable domain in full (rest from reference TRBV7-9 and TRBJ2-3): DTGVSQNPRHKITKRGQNVTFRCDPISEHNRLYWYRQTLGQGPEFLTYFQNEAQLEKSRLLSDRFSAERPKGSFSTLEIQRTEQGDSAMYLCASSPRDRVRDTQYFGPGTRLTVL.